What follows are 17 T cell receptor beta chains derived from one specimen sequenced in a study of CD8+CD57+ T cells in acquired aplastic anemia. The TCR beta profiling, which covered VDJ combination and CDR3 sequence, was carried out using genomic DNA as the template. Via MiXCR, TCRdb re-called the reads, giving one row per CDR3 protein. The sample has over 150,000 distinct CDR3 sequences, about half seen once. Sequenced material: sorted CD4+, CD8+, or CD8+CD57+ T cells (not recorded which) from PBMCs. The receptor source for this set is a human donor in good health, serving as a control.

In this sample, this clonotype turned up many times. This chain connects TRBV7-9 to TRBJ1-1, with D tentatively TRBD1 (5 bases). The V end lost 0 bases, the J end lost 3 bases, and 14 bases lay between the germline ends. Germline V gene sequence: CDR1 SEHNR, CDR2 FQNEAQ (reference sequence). The CDR3 length is 16 residues. CDR3 sequence (DNA): TGTGCCAGCAGCTTAGCCTCGACGGGGACCTACACTGAAGCTTTCTTT. As protein: CASSLASTGTYTEAFF.

This clonotype was counted between two and nine times. This sequence joins TRBV28 and TRBJ1-1; TRBD1 might be the D (6 bases). CDR1 MDHEN and CDR2 SYDVKM come from the germline V gene. V was shortened by 6 bases and J by 3 bases, with 17 bases between the two germline ends. The CDR3 totals 15 residues. CDR3: CASSPRQAGDTEAFF. CDR3 in DNA: TGTGCCAGCAGCCCTAGACAGGCAGGGGACACTGAAGCTTTCTTT.

This clonotype was recorded many times. This chain joins TRBV7-2 and TRBJ2-7; 7 bases match TRBD2. Germline V gene lookup returns CDR1 SGHTA and CDR2 FQGNSA. The CDR3 is 12 amino acids. J was trimmed by 5 bases and V by 5 bases; bases with no gene match: 3. The CDR3 protein is CASSEGGHEQYF. The CDR3 DNA is TGTGCCAGCAGCGAGGGAGGGCACGAGCAGTACTTC. Complete variable domain (other parts from reference TRBV7-2 and TRBJ2-7): GAGVSQSPSNKVTEKGKDVELRCDPISGHTALYWYRQSLGQGLEFLIYFQGNSAPDKSGLPSDRFSAERTGGSVSTLTIQRTQQEDSAVYLCASSEGGHEQYFGPGTRLTVT.

CDR3 region: CARGGLAGGRVETQYF. CDR3 bases: TGTGCCAGAGGGGGACTAGCGGGGGGGAGGGTGGAGACCCAGTACTTC. The V and J genes are TRBV2 and TRBJ2-5; 16 positions agree with TRBD2. CDR3 size: 16 residues. With 9 bases clipped from V and 5 bases from J, the junction kept 9 bases outside the gene matches. Germline loops: CDR1 SNHLY, CDR2 FYNNEI.

This clonotype was counted many times. The rearrangement joins TRBV5-6 to TRBJ2-7, with D possibly matching TRBD2 (5 bases). CDR3 length: 11 residues. Trimming took off 2 bases at V and 5 bases at J, with 5 bases between the two ends. Germline CDR1 and CDR2: SGHDT and YYEEEE. The chain's CDR3 is CASSFSDEQYF. The CDR3 nucleotides read TGTGCCAGCAGCTTTAGCGACGAGCAGTACTTC.

In the case of this clonotype: A much larger clone differs from this one at a single base, so this may be a read error. The CDR3 does not close with the conserved phenylalanine or tryptophan, likely indicating a read error. The chain combines TRBV6-1 with TRBJ1-5; maybe TRBD1 (5 bases). Germline loops: CDR1 MNHNS, CDR2 SASEGT. Trimming took 5 bases from V and 0 from J, leaving 11 bases between them. The CDR3 is made up of 15 amino acids. The CDR3 sequence: CASSYPGLSNQPQHL. The CDR3 bases are TGTGCCAGCAGTTACCCGGGACTTAGCAATCAGCCCCAGCATCTT.

This clonotype has ten or more counts. This chain connects TRBV6-2 or TRBV6-3 to TRBJ2-2; unclear D gene. Between the trimmed V and J ends, which lost 6 bases and 0 bases, there was a span of 11 bases. Per germline, CDR1 MNHEY and CDR2 SVGEGT. This CDR3 is 15 amino acids long. CDR3 sequence reads: CASRNKRANTGELFF. Written as DNA, the CDR3 is TGTGCCAGCAGAAATAAAAGGGCGAACACCGGGGAGCTGTTTTTT.

The J gene is TRBJ2-7, the V gene TRBV29-1; 7 nucleotides align to TRBD1. The ends lost 4 bases at V and 6 bases at J; junction bases unmatched: 15. Germline V gives CDR1 SQVTM, CDR2 ANQGSEA. The CDR3 extends over 15 amino acids. The CDR3 spells CSVVGSGTASGEQYF. The CDR3 DNA follows: TGCAGCGTTGTTGGATCCGGGACAGCCTCCGGCGAGCAGTACTTC.

The V call is TRBV7-9, the J call TRBJ1-6; possible D gene TRBD1, 5 bases. CDR1 is SEHNR and CDR2 is FQNEAQ in the germline V gene (reference sequence). The length of the CDR3 is 18 residues. V was cut by 3 bases and J by 3 bases, with 18 bases left in between. The CDR3 sequence: CASSLGGSGRLYNSPLHF. As DNA, the CDR3 is TGTGCCAGCAGCTTGGGGGGTAGCGGGCGGCTCTATAATTCACCCCTCCACTTT.

This clonotype was found many times. The chain joins TRBV5-1 to TRBJ2-1; 14 bases align to TRBD2. V trimming: 6 bases; J trimming: 4 bases; junction bases outside the gene matches: 3. Per the germline V gene, CDR1 is SGHRS and CDR2 is YFSETQ. The CDR3 consists of 15 residues. CDR3: CASKGLAGAYNEQFF. The CDR3 DNA sequence: TGCGCCAGCAAGGGACTAGCGGGGGCTTACAATGAGCAGTTCTTC.

The J gene is TRBJ1-1, the V gene TRBV11-1; 7 nucleotides line up with TRBD1. The CDR3 consists of 18 residues. The junction had 12 bases not matched to a gene; V was cut back by 2 bases and J by 0 bases. Germline V gene data show CDR1 as SGHAT and CDR2 as FQDESV (reference sequence). CDR3 sequence: CASSLPGTAYDLNTEAFF. For the CDR3, the DNA is TGTGCCAGCAGCTTACCAGGGACAGCCTATGATTTGAACACTGAAGCTTTCTTT.

The rearrangement joins TRBV7-9 to TRBJ1-5, with TRBD1 matching over 7 bases. V dropped 4 bases and J dropped 1; count of bases not matched to a gene: 4. Germline V gene data show CDR1 as SEHNR and CDR2 as FQNEAQ (reference sequence). This CDR3 contains 15 residues. This chain's CDR3 is CASSSGQASNQPQHF. CDR3 DNA: TGTGCCAGCAGCTCCGGACAGGCAAGCAATCAGCCCCAGCATTTT.

V and J are TRBV6-1 and TRBJ1-2; D uncertain. Trimming cost V 5 bases and J 8 bases, with 15 bases left between them. Per germline, CDR1 MNHNS and CDR2 SASEGT. The CDR3 is made up of 13 amino acids. The CDR3 bases are TGTGCCAGCAGTTCCGGGCCATATAGGGGCTACACCTTC. This sequence encodes CASSSGPYRGYTF.

The chain couples TRBV20-1 to TRBJ1-2; perhaps TRBD1 as D (5 bases). Trimming cost V 2 bases and J 2 bases, with 9 bases left between them. Germline values: CDR1 DFQATT, CDR2 SNEGSKA (reference sequence). The CDR3 covers 13 residues. In nucleotides, the CDR3 is TGCAGTGCTAGACAGGGAGACAACTATGGCTACACCTTC. Translated: CSARQGDNYGYTF.

This clonotype was seen more than once but under ten times. A clone one base away is much larger, so this may be a read error. The chain combines TRBV6-2 or TRBV6-3 with TRBJ2-7; 7 bases line up with TRBD1. Germline V lookup: CDR1 MNHEY, CDR2 SVGEGT. The CDR3 is 14 residues long. The CDR3 protein is CASSTRQGNYEQNF. The CDR3 DNA is TGTGCCAGCAGTACTCGACAGGGTAACTACGAGCAGAACTTC.

This clonotype showed up just a few times. A much larger clone differs from this one at a single base, so this may be a read error. The chain recombines TRBV5-5 with TRBJ2-5, with TRBD1 matching over 8 bases. This CDR3 has 14 amino acids. Germline V gene data show CDR1 as SGHKS and CDR2 as YYEKEE (reference sequence). Unmatched junction bases numbered 6, after V lost 3 bases and J lost 5 bases. CDR3 coding DNA: TGTGCCAGCAGCTCGGTGTCAGGGGGCGAGACCCAGTACTTC. This gives the protein CASSSVSGGETQYF.

This clonotype was seen more than once but under ten times. This chain connects TRBV12-5 to TRBJ2-2; TRBD1 is a possible D gene (6 bases). The V end lost 0 bases, the J end lost 4 bases, and 18 bases lay between the germline ends. The CDR3 is made up of 18 amino acids. The germline V gene encodes CDR1 LGHNT and CDR2 FRNRAP. The CDR3 nucleotides read TGTGCTAGTGGTTTGGTACTGGGGGCGAATTCGGGCACCGGGGAGCTGTTTTTT. Its protein product is CASGLVLGANSGTGELFF.